Listed here are 14 T cell receptor beta chains from one sample, sequenced in a study of identical twins. Each CDR3 protein gets one entry after TCRdb re-called the 5' RACE reads with MiXCR. The sample records 650,000 to 750,000 distinct CDR3 sequences, approximately 21% being singletons. These data are also associated with another study on T cells expressing NK-cell markers.

Source material: PBMCs. The receptors shown here come from a woman between 18 and 29 years old in good health.

The table lists this clonotype with many counts. This rearrangement joins TRBV5-1 to TRBJ2-1; TRBD1 agrees at 7 bases. From germline, CDR1 is SGHRS and CDR2 YFSETQ. The CDR3 covers 14 residues. The junction had 1 base not matched to a gene; V was cut back by 4 bases and J by 0 bases. The CDR3 protein is CASSRDSSYNEQFF. The CDR3, as DNA: TGCGCCAGCAGCCGGGACAGCTCCTACAATGAGCAGTTCTTC.

This clonotype was picked up a small number of times. The chain carries TRBV29-1 and TRBJ2-2; 7 bases fit TRBD2. CDR1 is SQVTM, CDR2 ANQGSEA, per germline. V lost 4 bases, J lost 6 bases, and 2 bases stayed unmatched. The CDR3 covers 12 residues. The CDR3 nucleotides are TGCAGCGTTGGGGGGGGAGCCGGGGAGCTGTTTTTT. It translates to CSVGGGAGELFF.

A single count supports this clonotype. CDR3 region: CASSLRRTGETQYF. DNA of the CDR3: TGTGCCAGCAGCCTCCGGCGGACGGGAGAGACCCAGTACTTC. The V gene is TRBV5-6, the J gene TRBJ2-5; D is uncertain. Germline CDR1 and CDR2: SGHDT and YYEEEE. V shed 4 bases and J shed 4 bases, with 14 bases lying between them. The CDR3 sequence is 14 residues long.

This clonotype was seen only a few times. The CDR3 nucleotides read TGTGCCAGCAGTTACGCGGCCCGGCACTACGCGAACACCGGGGAGCTGTTTTTT. This codes for CASSYAARHYANTGELFF. V gene TRBV6-5 combines with J gene TRBJ2-2, with unresolved D. The germline V and J ends were trimmed by 2 bases and 0 bases, with 16 bases remaining between them. CDR1 is MNHEY and CDR2 is SVGAGI in the germline V gene. This CDR3 is 18 amino acids long.

This clonotype has just a few counts. One end of the junction fails to match germline, which may point to a read error. The rearrangement uses TRBV4-2 and TRBJ2-3; D is uncertain. Germline V gene sequence: CDR1 LGHNA, CDR2 YNFKEQ. The CDR3 length is 16 residues. CDR3 amino acids: CASSQALGSGTDTQYF. As DNA, the CDR3 is TGCGCCAGCAGCCAAGCTCTCGGGTCTGGCACAGATACGCAGTATTTT.

This clonotype was seen ten or more times. The CDR3 DNA reads TGCAGCGTTGGGGGTATCGGGGGAACAGATACGCAGTATTTT. Its translation is CSVGGIGGTDTQYF. This rearrangement joins TRBV29-1 to TRBJ2-3, with D tentatively TRBD2 (6 bases). CDR1 SQVTM and CDR2 ANQGSEA come from the germline V gene. Trimming cost V 4 bases and J 3 bases, with 14 bases left between them. The CDR3 runs to 14 residues.

This sequence joins TRBV20-1 and TRBJ2-3; D is perhaps TRBD2 (5 bases). Germline V gene sequence: CDR1 DFQATT, CDR2 SNEGSKA (reference sequence). V was clipped by 3 bases and J by 0 bases, with 13 bases between them. The CDR3 runs 15 residues. The CDR3: CSARGWETSTDTQYF. The CDR3 bases are TGCAGTGCTAGGGGGTGGGAGACTAGCACAGATACGCAGTATTTT.

This clonotype was picked up a small number of times. The gene calls are TRBV7-2 and TRBJ2-1; TRBD2 aligns across 12 bases. The CDR3 runs to 17 residues. CDR1 and CDR2 (germline): SGHTA, FQGNSA. V shed 4 bases, J shed 7 bases, and the junction held 11 bases outside the gene matches. The CDR3 loop is CASSSRRLAGVRNEQFF. The CDR3, as DNA: TGTGCCAGCAGCTCCCGCAGACTAGCGGGAGTGCGAAATGAGCAGTTCTTC.

This clonotype was picked up a small number of times. DNA of the CDR3: TGTGCCAGCAGCCCTCGGCGGGCCGCCTTACGAACCGGGGAGCTGTTTTTT. Translation gives CASSPRRAALRTGELFF. The rearrangement links TRBV7-2 to TRBJ2-2; TRBD2 might be the D (5 bases). The CDR3 has 17 amino acids. Germline values: CDR1 SGHTA, CDR2 FQGNSA. Trimming took 5 bases from V and 5 from J, leaving 21 bases between them.

This chain uses TRBV20-1 with TRBJ1-1; no definite D call. The CDR3 runs to 11 residues. Trimming took off 3 bases at V and 8 bases at J, with 10 bases between the two ends. From germline, CDR1 is DFQATT and CDR2 SNEGSKA (reference sequence). The CDR3 DNA reads as TGCAGTGCTAGGGTTGACTGGGAAGCTTTCTTT. It translates to CSARVDWEAFF.

As for this clonotype: A much larger clone differs from this one at a single base, so this may be a read error. The J gene is TRBJ2-3, the V gene TRBV20-1; D call uncertain. CDR3 length: 13 residues. Germline loops: CDR1 DFQATT, CDR2 SNEGSKA (reference sequence). For the CDR3, the DNA is TGCAGTGCTCCTCCCACCTTCACAGATACGAAGTATTTT. Translated: CSAPPTFTDTKYF.

The chain recombines TRBV24-1 with TRBJ1-1; TRBD1 is a possible D gene (5 bases). Germline V lookup: CDR1 KGHDR, CDR2 SFDVKD. Trimming took off 0 bases at V and 1 base at J, with 11 bases between the two ends. The CDR3 sequence is 16 residues long. The DNA of the CDR3 is TGTGCCACCAGTGATTTGCCAGGACACCGGAACACTGAAGCTTTCTTT. Amino acid sequence: CATSDLPGHRNTEAFF.

This clonotype has only a few counts. The chain recombines TRBV9 with TRBJ2-5; D possibly uses TRBD1 or TRBD2 (5 bases each). The germline CDR1 and CDR2 sequences are SGDLS and YYNGEE. The CDR3 totals 14 residues. V was trimmed by 2 bases and J by 0 bases, leaving 8 bases between them. CDR3 bases: TGTGCCAGCAGCGTGGGACCGAACCAAGAGACCCAGTACTTC. Residues: CASSVGPNQETQYF.

V usage is TRBV12-3 or TRBV12-4 and J usage is TRBJ2-3; no definite D call. The CDR3 is 16 amino acids. Trimming shortened V by 1 base and J by 0 bases, and 11 bases separated the two germline ends. The CDR3 DNA reads as TGTGCCAGCAGTTTAGTGCCAGGAATAAGCACAGATACGCAGTATTTT. This translates into CASSLVPGISTDTQYF.